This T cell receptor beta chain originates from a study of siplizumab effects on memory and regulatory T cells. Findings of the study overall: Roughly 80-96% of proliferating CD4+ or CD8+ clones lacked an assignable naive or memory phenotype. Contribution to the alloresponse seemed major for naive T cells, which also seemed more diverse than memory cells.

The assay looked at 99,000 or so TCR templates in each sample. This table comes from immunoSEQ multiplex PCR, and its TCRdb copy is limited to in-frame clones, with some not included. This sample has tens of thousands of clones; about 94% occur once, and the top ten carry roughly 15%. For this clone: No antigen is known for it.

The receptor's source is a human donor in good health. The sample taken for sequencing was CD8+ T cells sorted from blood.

The CDR3 DNA is TGTGCCAGCAGCCTTTTTGGGGGAGAGCTAGATACGCAGTATTTT. This encodes CASSLFGGELDTQYF. The rearrangement links TRBV14 to TRBJ2-3; D possibly matches TRBD1 or TRBD2 (5 bases each). In germline, CDR1 is SGHDN, CDR2 FVKESK. This CDR3 contains 15 residues. Trimming removed 4 bases from V and 5 bases from J, with 16 bases in between.